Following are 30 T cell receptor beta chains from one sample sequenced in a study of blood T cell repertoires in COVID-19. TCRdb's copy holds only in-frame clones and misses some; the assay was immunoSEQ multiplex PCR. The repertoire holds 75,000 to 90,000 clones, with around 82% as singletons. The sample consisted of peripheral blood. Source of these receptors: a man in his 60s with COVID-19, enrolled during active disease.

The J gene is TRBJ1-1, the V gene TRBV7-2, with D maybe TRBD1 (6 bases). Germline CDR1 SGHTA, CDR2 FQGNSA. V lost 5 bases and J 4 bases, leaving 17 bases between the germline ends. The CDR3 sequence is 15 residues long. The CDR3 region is CASSILVGAFTEAFF. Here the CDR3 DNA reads TGTGCCAGCAGCATACTCGTGGGGGCTTTCACTGAAGCTTTCTTT.

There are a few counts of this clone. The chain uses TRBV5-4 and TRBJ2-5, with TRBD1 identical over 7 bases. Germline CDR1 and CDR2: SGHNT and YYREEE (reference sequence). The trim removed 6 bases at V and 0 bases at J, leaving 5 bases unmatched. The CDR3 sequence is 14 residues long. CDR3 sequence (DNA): TGTGCCAGCACCACGGGACAGAACCAAGAGACCCAGTACTTC. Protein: CASTTGQNQETQYF.

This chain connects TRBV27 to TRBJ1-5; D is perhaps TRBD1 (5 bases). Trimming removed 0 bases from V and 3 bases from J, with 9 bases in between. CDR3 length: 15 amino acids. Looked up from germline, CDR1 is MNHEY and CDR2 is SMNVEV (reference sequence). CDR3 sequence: CASSLSGLVNQPQHF. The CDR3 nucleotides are TGTGCCAGCAGTTTATCGGGGCTTGTCAATCAGCCCCAGCATTTT.

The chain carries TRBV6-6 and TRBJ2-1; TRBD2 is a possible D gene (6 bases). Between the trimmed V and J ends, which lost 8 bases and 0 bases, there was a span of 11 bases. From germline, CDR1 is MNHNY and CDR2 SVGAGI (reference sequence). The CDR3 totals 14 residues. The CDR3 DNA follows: TGTGCCAGCGTGGCGGGGAGCTCCTACAATGAGCAGTTCTTC. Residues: CASVAGSSYNEQFF.

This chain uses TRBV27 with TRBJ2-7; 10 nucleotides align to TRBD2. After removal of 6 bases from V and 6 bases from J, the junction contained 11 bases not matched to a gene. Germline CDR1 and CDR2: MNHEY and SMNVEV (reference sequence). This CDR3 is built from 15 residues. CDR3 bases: TGTGCCAGCAGCCTAGCGGGAGCTGCTACACCCGAGCAGTACTTC. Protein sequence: CASSLAGAATPEQYF.

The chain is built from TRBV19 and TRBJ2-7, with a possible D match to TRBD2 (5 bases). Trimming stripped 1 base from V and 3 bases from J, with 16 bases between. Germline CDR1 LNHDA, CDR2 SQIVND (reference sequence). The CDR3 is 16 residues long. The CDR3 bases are TGTGCCAGTAGTATAGGGAGCGGCTTTGAGTACTACGAGCAGTACTTC. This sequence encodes CASSIGSGFEYYEQYF. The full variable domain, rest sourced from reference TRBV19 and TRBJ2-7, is DGGITQSPKYLFRKEGQNVTLSCEQNLNHDAMYWYRQDPGQGLRLIYYSQIVNDFQKGDIAEGYSVSREKKESFPLTVTSAQKNPTAFYLCASSIGSGFEYYEQYFGPGTRLTVT.

Here the CDR3 DNA reads TGTGCCGGACCAAAACGGGACAGATCTTCCTACGAGCAGTACTTC. The encoded protein is CAGPKRDRSSYEQYF. The chain recombines TRBV30 with TRBJ2-7; 7 bases align to TRBD1. J gave up 1 base and V 8 bases, and 14 bases lay outside the gene matches. The germline V gene encodes CDR1 GTSNPN and CDR2 SVGIG (reference sequence). The CDR3 is 15 amino acids.

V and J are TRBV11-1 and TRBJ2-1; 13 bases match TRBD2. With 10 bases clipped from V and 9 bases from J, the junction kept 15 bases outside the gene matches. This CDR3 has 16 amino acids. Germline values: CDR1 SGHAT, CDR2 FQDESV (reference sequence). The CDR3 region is CAIGVPGTSGAVEQFF. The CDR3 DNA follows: TGTGCCATAGGGGTTCCCGGGACTAGCGGGGCAGTTGAGCAGTTCTTC.

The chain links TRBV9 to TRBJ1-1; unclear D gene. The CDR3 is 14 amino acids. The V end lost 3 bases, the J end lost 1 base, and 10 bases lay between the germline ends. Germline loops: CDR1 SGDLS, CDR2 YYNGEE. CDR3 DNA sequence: TGTGCCAGCAGCGCCGCCCCGGGGAACACTGAAGCTTTCTTT. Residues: CASSAAPGNTEAFF.

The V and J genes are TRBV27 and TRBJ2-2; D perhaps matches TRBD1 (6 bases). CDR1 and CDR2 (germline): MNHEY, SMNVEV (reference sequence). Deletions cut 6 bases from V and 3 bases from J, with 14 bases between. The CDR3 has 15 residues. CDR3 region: CASSPHRAYTGELFF. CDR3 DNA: TGTGCCAGCAGCCCCCACAGGGCGTACACCGGGGAGCTGTTTTTT.

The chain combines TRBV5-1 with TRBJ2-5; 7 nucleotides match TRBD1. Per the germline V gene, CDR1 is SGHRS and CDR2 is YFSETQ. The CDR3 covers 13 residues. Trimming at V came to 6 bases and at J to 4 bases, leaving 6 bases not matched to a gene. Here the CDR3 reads CASTGTAGETQYF. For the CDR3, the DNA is TGCGCCAGCACCGGGACAGCAGGAGAGACCCAGTACTTC.

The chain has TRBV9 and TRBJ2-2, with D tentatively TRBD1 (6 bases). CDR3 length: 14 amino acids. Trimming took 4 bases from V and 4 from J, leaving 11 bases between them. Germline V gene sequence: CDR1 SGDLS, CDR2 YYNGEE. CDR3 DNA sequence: TGTGCCAGCAGCCCACAGGGTTTCACCGGGGAGCTGTTTTTT. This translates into CASSPQGFTGELFF.

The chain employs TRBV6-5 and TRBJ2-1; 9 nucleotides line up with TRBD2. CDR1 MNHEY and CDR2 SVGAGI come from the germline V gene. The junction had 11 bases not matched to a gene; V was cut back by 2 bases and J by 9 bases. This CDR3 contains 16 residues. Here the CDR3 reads CASSYGASGEFVEQFF. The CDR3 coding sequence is TGTGCCAGCAGTTACGGGGCTAGCGGGGAATTCGTTGAGCAGTTCTTC.

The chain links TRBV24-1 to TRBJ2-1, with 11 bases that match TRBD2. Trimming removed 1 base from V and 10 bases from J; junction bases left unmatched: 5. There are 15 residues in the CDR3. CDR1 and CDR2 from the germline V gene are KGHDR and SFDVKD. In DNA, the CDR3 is TGTGCCACCAGTGATTTAACTAGCGGGAGTGAGGAGCAGTTCTTC. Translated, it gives CATSDLTSGSEEQFF.

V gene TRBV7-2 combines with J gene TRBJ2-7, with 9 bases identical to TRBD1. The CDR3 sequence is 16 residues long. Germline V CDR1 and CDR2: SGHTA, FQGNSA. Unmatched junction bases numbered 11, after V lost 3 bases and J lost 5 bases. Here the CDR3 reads CASSLHIGQGSNEQYF. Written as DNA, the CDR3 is TGTGCCAGCAGCTTGCATATCGGACAGGGGTCCAACGAGCAGTACTTC.

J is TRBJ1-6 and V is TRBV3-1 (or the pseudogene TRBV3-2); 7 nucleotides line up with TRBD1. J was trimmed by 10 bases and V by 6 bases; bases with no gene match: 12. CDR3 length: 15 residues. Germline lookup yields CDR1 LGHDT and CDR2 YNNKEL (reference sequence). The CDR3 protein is CASSPRGQRLSPLHF. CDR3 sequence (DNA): TGTGCCAGCAGTCCTAGGGGACAGAGGTTGTCACCCCTCCACTTT.

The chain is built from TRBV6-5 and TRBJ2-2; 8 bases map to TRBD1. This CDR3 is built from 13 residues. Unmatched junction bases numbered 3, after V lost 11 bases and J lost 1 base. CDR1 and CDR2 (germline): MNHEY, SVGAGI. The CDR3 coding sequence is TGTGCCTGCGGGACAGGGAACACCGGGGAGCTGTTTTTT. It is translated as CACGTGNTGELFF.

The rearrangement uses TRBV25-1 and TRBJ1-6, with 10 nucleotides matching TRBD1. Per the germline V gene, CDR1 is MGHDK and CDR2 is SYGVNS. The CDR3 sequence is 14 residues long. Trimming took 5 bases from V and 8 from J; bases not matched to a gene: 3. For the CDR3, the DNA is TGTGCCAGCAGTCCCGGGACAGGGGATTCACCCCTCCACTTT. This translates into CASSPGTGDSPLHF. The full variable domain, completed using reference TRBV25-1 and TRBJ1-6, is EADIYQTPRYLVIGTGKKITLECSQTMGHDKMYWYQQDPGMELHLIHYSYGVNSTEKGDLSSESTVSRIRTEHFPLTLESARPSHTSQYLCASSPGTGDSPLHFGNGTRLTVT.

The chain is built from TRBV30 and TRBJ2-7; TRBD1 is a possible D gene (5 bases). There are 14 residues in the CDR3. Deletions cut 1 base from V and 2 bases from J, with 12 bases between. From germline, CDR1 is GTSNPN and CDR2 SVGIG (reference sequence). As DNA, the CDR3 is TGTGCCTGGAGTGGGCAGGGAAGGCCCTACGAGCAGTACTTC. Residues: CAWSGQGRPYEQYF.

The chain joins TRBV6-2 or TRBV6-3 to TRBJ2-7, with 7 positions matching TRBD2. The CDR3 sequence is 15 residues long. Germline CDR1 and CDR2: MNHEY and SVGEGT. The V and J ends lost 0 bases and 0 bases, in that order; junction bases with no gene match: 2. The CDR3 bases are TGTGCCAGCAGTTACTCGGCTAGCGGCTCCTACGAGCAGTACTTC. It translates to CASSYSASGSYEQYF.

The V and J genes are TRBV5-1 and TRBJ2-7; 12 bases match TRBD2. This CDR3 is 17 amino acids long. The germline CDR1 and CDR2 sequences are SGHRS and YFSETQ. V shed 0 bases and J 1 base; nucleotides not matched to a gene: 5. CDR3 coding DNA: TGCGCCAGCAGCTTGGGAGGGACTAGCGGGCGGTCCTACGAGCAGTACTTC. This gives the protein CASSLGGTSGRSYEQYF.

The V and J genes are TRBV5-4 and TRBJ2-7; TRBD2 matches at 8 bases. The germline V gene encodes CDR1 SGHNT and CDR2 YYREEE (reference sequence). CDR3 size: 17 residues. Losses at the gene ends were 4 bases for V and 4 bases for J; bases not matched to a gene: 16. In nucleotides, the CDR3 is TGTGCCAGCAGCCGGAGTCACTCAAGCGGGAGTCAATACGAGCAGTACTTC. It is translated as CASSRSHSSGSQYEQYF.

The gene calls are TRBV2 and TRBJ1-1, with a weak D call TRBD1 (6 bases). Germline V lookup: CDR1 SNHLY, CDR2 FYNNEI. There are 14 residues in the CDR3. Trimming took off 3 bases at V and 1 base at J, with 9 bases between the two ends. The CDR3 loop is CASSEQGWNTEAFF. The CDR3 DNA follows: TGTGCCAGCAGTGAGCAGGGGTGGAACACTGAAGCTTTCTTT. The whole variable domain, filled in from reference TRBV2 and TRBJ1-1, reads EPEVTQTPSHQVTQMGQEVILRCVPISNHLYFYWYRQILGQKVEFLVSFYNNEISEKSEIFDDQFSVERPDGSNFTLKIRSTKLEDSAMYFCASSEQGWNTEAFFGQGTRLTVV.

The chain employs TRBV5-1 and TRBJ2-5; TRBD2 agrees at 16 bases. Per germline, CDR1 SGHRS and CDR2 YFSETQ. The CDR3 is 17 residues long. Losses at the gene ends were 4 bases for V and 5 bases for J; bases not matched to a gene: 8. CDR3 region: CASSMGTSGRVEETQYF. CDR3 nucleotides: TGCGCCAGCAGCATGGGGACTAGCGGGAGGGTGGAGGAGACCCAGTACTTC.

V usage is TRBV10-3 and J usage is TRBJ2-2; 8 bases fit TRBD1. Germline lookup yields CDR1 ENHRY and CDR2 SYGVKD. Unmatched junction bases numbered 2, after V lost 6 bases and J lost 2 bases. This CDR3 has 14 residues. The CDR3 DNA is TGTGCCATCAGGGGACAGGTTAACACCGGGGAGCTGTTTTTT. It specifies CAIRGQVNTGELFF.

The CDR3 DNA follows: TGCGCCAGCAGCACGGGACAGGGGTCGAACACTGAAGCTTTCTTT. It codes for CASSTGQGSNTEAFF. The rearrangement joins TRBV5-1 to TRBJ1-1, with TRBD1 identical over 10 bases. The ends lost 4 bases at V and 1 base at J; junction bases unmatched: 4. Germline lookup yields CDR1 SGHRS and CDR2 YFSETQ. The CDR3 extends over 15 amino acids.

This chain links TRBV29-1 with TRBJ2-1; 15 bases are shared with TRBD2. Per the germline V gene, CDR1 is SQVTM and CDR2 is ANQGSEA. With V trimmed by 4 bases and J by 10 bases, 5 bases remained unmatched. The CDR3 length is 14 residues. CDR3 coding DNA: TGCAGCGTTGGGAGGGGACTAGCGGGAGGCGAGCAGTTCTTC. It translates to CSVGRGLAGGEQFF.

The CDR3 loop is CASSPGVLSYEQYF. The DNA for the CDR3 is TGCGCCAGCAGCCCAGGCGTACTCTCCTACGAGCAGTACTTC. The rearrangement joins TRBV4-1 to TRBJ2-7; D is uncertain. CDR3 length: 14 residues. Germline CDR1 MGHRA, CDR2 YSYEKL. The V gene lost 4 bases and the J gene lost 0 bases, with 10 bases spanning the gap.

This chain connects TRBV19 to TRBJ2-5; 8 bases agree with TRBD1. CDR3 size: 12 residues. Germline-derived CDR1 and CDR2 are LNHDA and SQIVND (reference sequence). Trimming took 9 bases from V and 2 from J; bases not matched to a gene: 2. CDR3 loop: CASGQGQETQYF. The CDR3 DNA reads TGTGCCAGCGGACAGGGACAAGAGACCCAGTACTTC. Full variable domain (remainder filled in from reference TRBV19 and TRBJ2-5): DGGITQSPKYLFRKEGQNVTLSCEQNLNHDAMYWYRQDPGQGLRLIYYSQIVNDFQKGDIAEGYSVSREKKESFPLTVTSAQKNPTAFYLCASGQGQETQYFGPGTRLLVL.

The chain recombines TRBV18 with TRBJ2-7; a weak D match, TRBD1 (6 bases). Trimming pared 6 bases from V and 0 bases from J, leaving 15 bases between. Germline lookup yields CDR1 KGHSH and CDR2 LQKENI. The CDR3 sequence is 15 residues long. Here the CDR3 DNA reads TGTGCCAGCTCGGCAGGGGACGGGAACTCCTACGAGCAGTACTTC. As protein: CASSAGDGNSYEQYF.